This T cell receptor (beta chain) was sequenced in a study of glioma-infiltrating T cells after dendritic cell vaccination. Study as a whole: Patients had newly diagnosed or recurrent glioblastoma and received dendritic cell vaccines.

This CDR3 has 16 amino acids. Deletions cut 3 bases from V and 3 bases from J, with 18 bases between. Looked up from germline, CDR1 is SNHLY and CDR2 is FYNNEI. Notes on this clone: Its specificity is not known.

Findings of the study overall: The cohort had few patients with full blood and tumor sets.

Indicated time point: after dendritic cell vaccination, including at tumor progression/relapse. Repertoires were generated with immunoSEQ multiplex PCR, while TCRdb's copy carries only in-frame clones and drops some. Of 75,000 to 85,000 clones in the sample, over 75% were seen once. The TCR originated in a human donor with glioblastoma. This chain joins TRBV2 and TRBJ2-7; no clear D gene. This material consisted of blood, taken after dendritic cell vaccination. Here the CDR3 DNA reads TGTGCCAGCAGTGATCGTGAGCTCGCGGCGGACTACGAGCAGTACTTC. It yields the protein CASSDRELAADYEQYF.